This T cell receptor (beta chain) was observed in a study of beta chain features in type 1 diabetes. Study in general: In age, gender and cell yields, patients were similar to healthy donors. The study's findings and limits: When VDJ junctions were examined, type 1 diabetes patients showed fewer insertions and more deletions.

V lost 2 bases to trimming and J lost 0 bases, with 7 bases between them. Germline CDR1 SQVTM, CDR2 ANQGSEA. The CDR3 has 13 residues. Since all of the isolated RNA was reverse transcribed, expressed TCRB transcripts were what got sequenced. TCRdb's table, derived via immunoSEQ multiplex PCR, lists solely in-frame clones and lacks some. The sample records more than 300,000 clones, over 13% being singletons. As concerns this clone: The antigen is undetermined. At the DNA level, this CDR3 is encoded by other sequences in the same sample as well.

The V call is TRBV29-1, the J call TRBJ1-1; D not resolved. Sequenced input: naive CD4+ T cells from blood. This receptor was identified in a woman younger than 35 in good health. DNA for the CDR3: TGCAGCGTTGAAAGGCGGTTGAACACTGAAGCTTTCTTT. Protein product: CSVERRLNTEAFF.